This T cell receptor (beta chain) derives from a study of blood T cell repertoires in COVID-19. The overall study: The United States, Italy and Spain provided the acute and convalescent COVID-19 samples. Sources were T cells, B-cell-depleted T cells, or PBMCs; the material itself was cDNA or gDNA.

J gave up 3 bases and V 5 bases, and 5 bases lay outside the gene matches. Germline CDR1 and CDR2: SGHTA and FQGNSA. The length of the CDR3 is 14 residues. Authors' analysis steps: Amplification from reference gene primers served as the basis for estimated nucleated cell counts. Repertoires were generated with immunoSEQ multiplex PCR, while TCRdb's copy carries only in-frame clones and drops some. V and J calls and clone size are as listed in that table; D and trimming were resolved from the DNA. The table includes nearly 250,000 clones, around 86% detected once. The clonotype was recovered from a woman in her sixties or seventies who had recovered from COVID-19. Sequencing was carried out using peripheral blood. V is TRBV7-2 and J is TRBJ2-3; TRBD2 matches at 7 bases. For the CDR3, the DNA is TGTGCCAGCAGCCCTGGACTAGTAACAGATACGCAGTATTTT. This encodes CASSPGLVTDTQYF.